This T cell receptor (beta chain) was sequenced for a study of control samples from healthy donors and cancer patients. The CDR3 length is 14 residues. Trimming took 8 bases from V and 0 from J, leaving 13 bases between them. Germline V CDR1 and CDR2: MNHEY, SVGAGI. Assay: immunoSEQ multiplex PCR; the TCRdb copy retains only in-frame clones and omits some. The repertoire includes approximately 100,000 clones, more than 85% of them detected once, and under 20% sits in the top ten. This TCR came from a woman in her forties or fifties in good health. J is TRBJ1-2 and V is TRBV6-5; D not certain. Sequencing was performed on blood. For the CDR3, the DNA is TGTGCCAGCGGTACTGGCAGAACTAACTATGGCTACACCTTC. Protein: CASGTGRTNYGYTF.